Below, 9 T cell receptor beta chains from the same sample are listed, as sequenced in a study of blood T cells in healthy people across ages (dated by TCRdb to the mid-2010s). Preparation of the library involved 5' RACE. Sequencing was carried out with an Illumina HiSeq 2500. A second roughly 7 to 11 cycle PCR used a sample-barcoded 5' primer and a J-beta primer mix. TCRdb passed the public sequencing reads through fastp at Q25 and MiXCR, retaining productive beta sequences. Here each entry gathers all rows of one CDR3 protein and keeps the most common genes and DNA. This sample has more than 700,000 distinct CDR3 sequences in its table, and about 55% of those were observed once. The ten largest clones capture roughly two fifths of the sample. Sequenced sample: blood. These TCRs come from a man older than 75 in good health.

The chain uses TRBV10-3 and TRBJ1-6, with 9 positions matching TRBD1. This CDR3 region has 16 residues. Germline values: CDR1 ENHRY, CDR2 SYGVKD. V trimming: 2 bases; J trimming: 7 bases; junction bases outside the gene matches: 6. The CDR3 DNA is TGTGCCATCAGTGAGCGGGACAGGGAGATGAATTCACCCCTCCACTTT. Protein sequence: CAISERDREMNSPLHF.

V gene TRBV7-6 combines with J gene TRBJ2-3, with D tentatively TRBD1 or TRBD2 (5 bases each). The V gene's germline CDR1 is SGHVS and CDR2 FNYEAQ. The CDR3 loop spans 21 amino acids. The germline V and J ends were trimmed by 5 bases and 0 bases, with 30 bases remaining between them. CDR3 nucleotide sequence: TGTGCCAGCAGCCCTCGTAGGGACGGCAGGCCTCTTTCCCCTAGCACAGATACGCAGTATTTT. This encodes CASSPRRDGRPLSPSTDTQYF.

V gene TRBV20-1 combines with J gene TRBJ2-3, with TRBD2 matching 8 bases. Germline assignment: CDR1 DFQATT and CDR2 SNEGSKA (reference sequence). V dropped 2 bases and J dropped 4; count of bases not matched to a gene: 11. The CDR3 is 16 residues long. The CDR3 region is CSARSGGRPDADTQYF. Here the CDR3 DNA reads TGCAGTGCTAGATCCGGCGGGAGGCCGGACGCAGATACGCAGTATTTT.

The rearrangement links TRBV5-1 to TRBJ2-2; 8 nucleotides align to TRBD2. Trimming took 0 bases from V and 6 from J; bases not matched to a gene: 7. The CDR3 spans 16 residues. Germline V gene sequence: CDR1 SGHRS, CDR2 YFSETQ. The CDR3, as DNA: TGCGCCAGCAGCTTGGAGCCCAGCGGGAGTCCCGGGGAGCTGTTTTTT. Residues: CASSLEPSGSPGELFF.

This clonotype appeared a few times. The rearrangement uses TRBV4-1 and TRBJ1-2; D is undetermined. V was shortened by 0 bases and J by 1 base, with 6 bases between the two germline ends. From germline, CDR1 is MGHRA and CDR2 YSYEKL. This CDR3 is 14 amino acids long. Written as DNA, the CDR3 is TGCGCCAGCAGCCAAGATTACCTTAACTATGGCTACACCTTC. It translates to CASSQDYLNYGYTF.

This clonotype has only one observation. V usage is TRBV6-2 or TRBV6-3 and J usage is TRBJ2-1, with 7 bases lining up with TRBD1. V lost 6 bases to trimming and J lost 7 bases; unmatched junction nucleotides: 6. The germline CDR1 and CDR2 sequences are MNHEY and SVGEGT. The CDR3 contains 13 residues. The CDR3 DNA is TGTGCCAGCAGCCGTGGGACAGAGAATGAGCAGTTCTTC. Translated, it gives CASSRGTENEQFF.

This chain connects TRBV27 to TRBJ2-5; D possibly corresponds to TRBD1 (5 bases). The end of the DNA aligns better with TRBJ2-7, so the J call may be wrong. The CDR3 runs 13 residues. The V gene's germline CDR1 is MNHEY and CDR2 SMNVEV (reference sequence). For the CDR3, the DNA is TGTGCCAGCAGTACGATCGACAGCTACGAGCAGTACTTC. It codes for CASSTIDSYEQYF.

This clonotype was recorded a few times. The chain joins TRBV3-1 to TRBJ2-1; 13 nucleotides align to TRBD2. J gave up 11 bases and V 4 bases, and 8 bases lay outside the gene matches. Per germline, CDR1 LGHDT and CDR2 YNNKEL (reference sequence). The CDR3 length is 15 residues. This CDR3 is CASSREPGLAGQQFF. CDR3 bases: TGTGCCAGCAGCCGAGAACCGGGACTAGCGGGACAGCAGTTCTTC.

Of note for this clonotype: A junction end diverges from the germline sequence, so it may reflect a read error. The J gene is TRBJ2-3, the V gene TRBV24-1, with TRBD1 identical over 7 bases. The CDR3 contains 15 residues. In germline, CDR1 is KGHDR, CDR2 SFDVKD. CDR3 amino acids: CATSRPTGSTDTQYF. In nucleotides, the CDR3 is TGTGCCACCAGTCGGCCGACAGGGAGCACAGACACGCAGTATTTT.